The 10 T cell receptor beta chains in this list originate from one sample, sequenced in a study of blood T cell repertoires in COVID-19. Clones were read by immunoSEQ multiplex PCR, and TCRdb kept only the in-frame ones, dropping some. Of 200,000 to 300,000 clones listed, over 80% are singletons. Material for sequencing was peripheral blood. Every receptor here comes from a human donor in a cohort sampled during active COVID-19.

This rearrangement joins TRBV10-3 to TRBJ2-3; 9 bases line up with TRBD2. Germline lookup yields CDR1 ENHRY and CDR2 SYGVKD. V shed 6 bases, J shed 4 bases, and the junction held 5 bases outside the gene matches. CDR3 size: 14 residues. CDR3 nucleotide sequence: TGTGCCATCAGGGGACTAGCCAGTTCAGATACGCAGTATTTT. It codes for CAIRGLASSDTQYF.

The V call is TRBV7-8, the J call TRBJ2-1; D is uncertain. From germline, CDR1 is SGHVS and CDR2 FQNEAQ. Trimming took off 1 base at V and 10 bases at J, with 14 bases between the two ends. The CDR3 is 14 residues long. CDR3 sequence reads: CASSLDDSSLEQFF. CDR3 DNA sequence: TGTGCCAGCAGCTTAGATGACTCCTCGCTCGAGCAGTTCTTC.

The V call is TRBV18, the J call TRBJ2-5; D not resolved. Germline-derived CDR1 and CDR2 are KGHSH and LQKENI. The CDR3 sequence is 13 residues long. V lost 2 bases, J lost 5 bases, and 9 bases lay in between. The CDR3 DNA sequence: TGTGCCAGCTCACCAAGCAGGTGGGAGACCCAGTACTTC. This encodes CASSPSRWETQYF.

The rearrangement links TRBV18 to TRBJ1-5, with TRBD1 as a possible D gene (6 bases). The CDR3 is made up of 15 amino acids. Trimming removed 5 bases from V and 0 bases from J, with 11 bases in between. CDR1 and CDR2 from the germline V gene are KGHSH and LQKENI. In DNA form, the CDR3 reads TGTGCCAGCTCAACCGGACAGAATAGCAATCAGCCCCAGCATTTT. Amino acids: CASSTGQNSNQPQHF.

This clone turned up a few times. The chain has TRBV3-1 (or the pseudogene TRBV3-2) and TRBJ2-2; D not certain. Germline V gene sequence: CDR1 LGHDT, CDR2 YNNKEL (reference sequence). This CDR3 contains 16 residues. V lost 1 base to trimming and J lost 7 bases, with 16 bases between them. CDR3 bases: TGTGCCAGCAGCCAAGGCACGGTCGACTCTGTCGGGGAGCTGTTTTTT. Translation gives CASSQGTVDSVGELFF.

This chain joins TRBV6-2 or TRBV6-3 and TRBJ1-2, with TRBD1 as a possible D gene (6 bases). Germline-derived CDR1 and CDR2 are MNHEY and SVGEGT. CDR3 length: 12 amino acids. The V end lost 5 bases, the J end lost 3 bases, and 7 bases lay between the germline ends. CDR3 in amino acids: CASSEGDYGYTF. The CDR3 bases are TGTGCCAGCAGTGAGGGGGACTATGGCTACACCTTC.

The chain recombines TRBV28 with TRBJ2-7; 9 bases are a match to TRBD2. The germline CDR1 and CDR2 sequences are MDHEN and SYDVKM. This CDR3 spans 15 amino acids. Germline trimming cut 3 bases from V and 5 bases from J; bases unmatched to any gene: 8. The CDR3 DNA reads as TGTGCCAGCAGTTTGCAGTCTAGCGGGATTGACGAGCAGTACTTC. Amino acid sequence: CASSLQSSGIDEQYF.

A word on this clone: A read error may produce the germline difference seen at one junction end. The rearrangement uses TRBV6-5 and TRBJ2-7, with a possible D match to TRBD2 (7 bases). Germline V gene sequence: CDR1 MNHEY, CDR2 SVGAGI. This CDR3 spans 14 amino acids. As DNA, the CDR3 is TGTGCCAGCAGCCTTTTTTCGGGGGGCTACGATCTGAGCTTC. It yields the protein CASSLFSGGYDLSF.

The rearrangement joins TRBV5-6 to TRBJ1-6; 7 nucleotides align to TRBD1. CDR3 length: 14 residues. The junction had 4 bases not matched to a gene; V was cut back by 3 bases and J by 7 bases. The germline gives CDR1 SGHDT, CDR2 YYEEEE. The CDR3 nucleotides read TGTGCCAGCAGCTCCGGACAGGTCAATTCACCCCTCCACTTT. As protein: CASSSGQVNSPLHF.

The gene calls are TRBV7-8 and TRBJ2-7, with 8 bases identical to TRBD1. The CDR3 consists of 14 residues. V was pared by 1 base and J by 4 bases, with 3 bases of the junction left unmatched. Looked up from germline, CDR1 is SGHVS and CDR2 is FQNEAQ. The CDR3 here is CASSLGTGSYEQYF. In nucleotides, the CDR3 is TGTGCCAGCAGCTTAGGGACAGGGAGTTACGAGCAGTACTTC.